Listed here are 15 T cell receptor beta chains from one sample, sequenced in a study of Graves' ophthalmopathy and Graves' hyperthyroidism. The authors amplified TCR beta CDR3 regions from RNA transcripts. The first-round RT-PCR employed HTBI primers together with the Qiagen OneStep RT-PCR kit. A multiplex PCR was then performed as the second round. TCRdb recomputed calls from the multiplex PCR reads with MiXCR, one row per CDR3 protein. The repertoire consists of some 750,000 distinct CDR3 sequences, with 40% occurring once and the leading ten covering 44%. Sequencing input: peripheral blood. The receptors here all came from an adult man with Graves' ophthalmopathy.

This clonotype was found many times. The CDR3 nucleotides read TGTGCCAGTCAAAAATACTCCTACGAGCAGTACTTC. Protein sequence: CASQKYSYEQYF. This chain links TRBV2 with TRBJ2-7, with D uncertain. Trimming took off 9 bases at V and 0 bases at J, with 9 bases between the two ends. CDR1 is SNHLY and CDR2 is FYNNEI in the germline V gene. CDR3 length: 12 amino acids.

This rearrangement joins TRBV10-3 to TRBJ2-3, with 10 bases matching TRBD2. CDR3 length: 15 amino acids. The V gene end was trimmed by 8 bases and the J gene end by 1 base; junction bases not matched to a gene: 6. Germline assignment: CDR1 ENHRY and CDR2 SYGVKD. Here the CDR3 reads CAIGQGTSGTDTQYF. The CDR3 DNA follows: TGTGCCATCGGCCAGGGGACTAGCGGCACAGATACGCAGTATTTT.

The chain recombines TRBV9 with TRBJ2-7, with TRBD2 matching 7 bases. This CDR3 region has 13 residues. V lost 3 bases and J lost 9; bases outside the gene matches: 9. Per germline, CDR1 SGDLS and CDR2 YYNGEE. CDR3 nucleotide sequence: TGTGCCAGCAGCGATGCCCCCGGGGGGTGGCAGTACTTC. Translation: CASSDAPGGWQYF.

This clonotype has just one count. The chain is built from TRBV6-5 and TRBJ1-4; 8 bases are shared with TRBD1. Germline values: CDR1 MNHEY, CDR2 SVGAGI. This CDR3 contains 15 residues. V was clipped by 5 bases and J by 8 bases; unmatched bases: 10. The CDR3 nucleotides read TGTGCCAGCAGTCCCTTAGGGACAGGACACGAAAAACTGTTTTTT. This sequence encodes CASSPLGTGHEKLFF.

The CDR3 is CASSMTDRGIFEQYF. DNA for the CDR3: TGCGCCAGCAGCATGACCGACAGGGGGATCTTCGAGCAGTACTTC. The V and J genes are TRBV5-1 and TRBJ2-7; 9 nucleotides agree with TRBD1. The CDR3 length is 15 residues. V lost 4 bases to trimming and J lost 6 bases; unmatched junction nucleotides: 11. CDR1 and CDR2 (germline): SGHRS, YFSETQ.

The chain is built from TRBV10-3 and TRBJ1-2; the match to TRBD1 covers 9 bases. The CDR3 length is 13 residues. The ends lost 5 bases at V and 7 bases at J; junction bases unmatched: 5. Germline loops: CDR1 ENHRY, CDR2 SYGVKD. The CDR3 reads CAISSRDRVGYTF. The CDR3, as DNA: TGTGCCATCAGTAGCCGGGACAGGGTTGGCTACACCTTC.

V is TRBV7-2 and J is TRBJ2-2; D is unclear. Germline V lookup: CDR1 SGHTA, CDR2 FQGNSA. The CDR3 covers 16 residues. V lost 2 bases and J lost 2, with 12 bases in between. This CDR3 reads CASSLSRNANTGELFF. CDR3 sequence (DNA): TGTGCCAGCAGCTTATCTAGAAACGCAAACACCGGGGAGCTGTTTTTT.

The chain carries TRBV5-1 and TRBJ1-1, with D possibly matching TRBD1 (6 bases). V was cut by 4 bases and J by 2 bases, with 12 bases left in between. The CDR3 has 14 amino acids. The germline V gene encodes CDR1 SGHRS and CDR2 YFSETQ. The CDR3: CASSRGDINTEAFF. For the CDR3, the DNA is TGCGCCAGCAGCCGAGGGGACATAAACACTGAAGCTTTCTTT.

V gene TRBV20-1 combines with J gene TRBJ2-7; 10 positions match TRBD1. Germline CDR1 and CDR2: DFQATT and SNEGSKA (reference sequence). The V segment lost 0 bases and the J segment 3 bases; nucleotides outside the gene matches: 8. CDR3 length equals 16 residues. CDR3 residues: CSARDPMGTGVYEQYF. The CDR3 region has the DNA TGCAGTGCTAGAGACCCCATGGGGACAGGGGTCTACGAGCAGTACTTC.

The chain has TRBV27 and TRBJ2-7; 8 nucleotides match TRBD1. V shed 5 bases, J shed 0 bases, and the junction held 9 bases outside the gene matches. The germline gives CDR1 MNHEY, CDR2 SMNVEV (reference sequence). The CDR3 runs 16 residues. The CDR3 nucleotides are TGTGCCAGCAGTCCGACAGGGGTCGTAGTCTCCTACGAGCAGTACTTC. Its translation is CASSPTGVVVSYEQYF.

The table lists this clonotype with a count of one. V is TRBV11-2 and J is TRBJ2-3, with D perhaps assigned TRBD1 or TRBD2 (5 bases each). Germline-derived CDR1 and CDR2 are SGHAT and FQNNGV. The V end was cut by 5 bases, the J end by 2 bases, with 11 bases between. CDR3 length: 14 residues. Here the CDR3 reads CASSPWDATDTQYF. As DNA, the CDR3 is TGTGCCAGCAGCCCTTGGGACGCCACAGATACGCAGTATTTT.

This clonotype occurred a few times. The J gene is TRBJ1-5, the V gene TRBV20-1; D gene unclear. CDR3 length: 13 amino acids. CDR1 and CDR2 from the germline V gene are DFQATT and SNEGSKA (reference sequence). V was cut by 6 bases and J by 7 bases, with 16 bases left in between. CDR3: CSAELGVGQPQHF. The CDR3 nucleotides are TGCAGTGCCGAGCTTGGGGTCGGACAGCCCCAGCATTTT.

This clonotype was seen a handful of times. V and J are TRBV6-6 and TRBJ2-6; D is undetermined. Deletions cut 2 bases from V and 0 bases from J, with 8 bases between. Looked up from germline, CDR1 is MNHNY and CDR2 is SVGAGI (reference sequence). The CDR3 is 16 residues long. CDR3 residues: CASSYDSVSGANVLTF. CDR3 DNA sequence: TGTGCCAGCAGTTACGACTCCGTCTCTGGGGCCAACGTCCTGACTTTC.

This clonotype was seen many times. V is TRBV13 and J is TRBJ2-7; D might be TRBD2 (6 bases). CDR1 is PRHDT and CDR2 is FYEKMQ in the germline V gene (reference sequence). This CDR3 spans 16 amino acids. Trimming took 6 bases from V and 7 from J, leaving 25 bases between them. The CDR3 bases are TGTGCCAGCAGTCGACGGGGGTTATGGGGAATTGGGGAGCAGTACTTC. This encodes CASSRRGLWGIGEQYF.

Concerning this clonotype: The CDR3 ends on some other residue instead of the conserved phenylalanine or tryptophan, so this is likely a read error. The CDR3 sequence: CASRAGTPTTYEQYL. Written as DNA, the CDR3 is TGCGCCAGCAGGGCCGGGACTCCTACGACCTACGAGCAGTACCTC. This rearrangement joins TRBV7-6 to TRBJ2-7; D might be TRBD2 (6 bases). This CDR3 region has 15 residues. CDR1 and CDR2 from the germline V gene are SGHVS and FNYEAQ.